This T cell receptor beta chain was observed in a study of OX40 agonist ivuxolimab in advanced cancers. Data came from immunoSEQ multiplex PCR; TCRdb stores just in-frame clones and leaves some out. The sample lists some 97,000 clones; 90% were seen once. General study findings and limits: Certain nonresponders additionally had low normalized T-cell clonal expansion. Low clonal expansion, among the lowest seen, marked partial responders at 0.1-3.0 mg/kg.

This CDR3 region has 14 residues. The J segment lost 2 bases and the V segment lost 2 bases, leaving 0 bases of the junction unmatched. Germline CDR1 reads MDHEN; CDR2 reads SYDVKM. Comment on this clone: The antigen is not known.

The rearrangement uses TRBV28 and TRBJ2-1, with 7 bases that match TRBD2. The source material was CD4+ or CD8+ T cells sorted from blood, sampled in a trial of the OX40 agonist ivuxolimab. The receptor comes from an adult with an advanced solid tumor such as melanoma, head and neck, liver or kidney cancer. The CDR3 here is CASSLAGAYNEQFF. The CDR3 nucleotides read TGTGCCAGCAGTTTAGCGGGAGCCTACAATGAGCAGTTCTTC.